The 7 T cell receptor beta chains below all came from one sample that was sequenced in a study of Ad26.COV2.S vaccination and SARS-CoV-2 variants. Generated by immunoSEQ multiplex PCR, the TCRdb table keeps only in-frame clones and is missing some. The sample lists about 350,000 clones; approximately 86% were seen once. Treatment reported: about 20 received Ad26.COV2.S at low or high dose, single or two shots; roughly 5 received placebo; per-sample allocation not given. Vaccine and placebo recipients were sampled on day 63 after the first injection. This specimen was peripheral blood, taken in a trial of Ad26.COV2.S vaccine versus placebo. These receptors all stem from a person between 18 and 59 years old who received the Ad26.COV2.S COVID-19 vaccine or a placebo.

The chain recombines TRBV7-2 with TRBJ2-7, with 15 bases fitting TRBD2. The CDR3 contains 18 residues. The J segment lost 2 bases and the V segment lost 1 base, leaving 6 bases of the junction unmatched. From germline, CDR1 is SGHTA and CDR2 FQGNSA. The CDR3 region has the DNA TGTGCCAGCAGCTTAGGGACTAGCGGGAGGGCCCTCGCCTACGAGCAGTACTTC. Encoded protein: CASSLGTSGRALAYEQYF.

The chain carries TRBV6-4 and TRBJ1-5, with 7 bases lining up with TRBD1. The CDR3 is made up of 19 amino acids. CDR1 is MRHNA and CDR2 is SNTAGT in the germline V gene. V gave up 0 bases and J gave up 1 base; unmatched junction bases: 12. In nucleotides, the CDR3 is TGTGCCAGCAGTGACTCGATGGGCAGGGGGGGAGCAAGCAATCAGCCCCAGCATTTT. Amino acids: CASSDSMGRGGASNQPQHF.

The CDR3 nucleotides read TGTGCCAGCAGCTTAGCCCGGAAGCCTTCTGGAAACACCATATATTTT. It yields the protein CASSLARKPSGNTIYF. The chain uses TRBV7-8 and TRBJ1-3; D is undetermined. The CDR3 contains 16 residues. With 0 bases removed from V and 1 base from J, the gap between germline ends came to 10 bases. CDR1 is SGHVS and CDR2 is FQNEAQ in the germline V gene.

This clone was observed a single time. V is TRBV7-2 and J is TRBJ2-4; TRBD1 matches at 9 bases. The CDR3 is made up of 14 amino acids. V gave up 4 bases and J gave up 7 bases; unmatched junction bases: 5. CDR1 is SGHTA, CDR2 FQGNSA, per germline. The CDR3 DNA sequence: TGTGCCAGCAGCTGGGGACAGGGAGGGAACATTCAGTACTTC. Protein: CASSWGQGGNIQYF.

The table lists this clone with a count of one. Written as DNA, the CDR3 is TGTGCCAGCAGTCCCCAGCTTAGGACCGGGGAGCTGTTTTTT. It translates to CASSPQLRTGELFF. This sequence joins TRBV28 and TRBJ2-2; D is undetermined. Trimming left V 5 bases short and J 5 bases short, with 12 bases between. The germline V gene has CDR1 MDHEN and CDR2 SYDVKM. The CDR3 loop spans 14 amino acids.

This clone has more than one count but fewer than ten. The rearrangement links TRBV10-3 to TRBJ1-2; possible D gene TRBD1, 6 bases. Trimming removed 6 bases from V and 6 bases from J, with 14 bases in between. The CDR3 contains 13 residues. Per germline, CDR1 ENHRY and CDR2 SYGVKD. The chain's CDR3 is CAIRGQLGDGYTF. The DNA for the CDR3 is TGTGCCATCAGAGGACAGTTGGGGGATGGCTACACCTTC.

This clone was seen a handful of times. The chain couples TRBV5-1 to TRBJ2-7; D unresolved. The CDR3 runs to 12 residues. CDR1 and CDR2 from the germline V gene are SGHRS and YFSETQ. V lost 4 bases and J 6 bases, leaving 11 bases between the germline ends. The CDR3 loop reads CASSPEMSEQYF. The CDR3 DNA is TGCGCCAGCAGCCCGGAGATGAGCGAGCAGTACTTC.